Presented here are 23 T cell receptor beta chains from one specimen sequenced in a study of CD8 T cells in ankylosing spondylitis. From the 5' RACE reads, TCRdb called clonotypes with MiXCR, one entry per CDR3 protein. The data hold tens of thousands of distinct CDR3 sequences, with 27% observed a single time. What was sequenced was blood, either unsorted or a sorted T cell fraction (not recorded which). The source of these receptors is a male donor with ankylosing spondylitis or in good health (not recorded which).

The chain links TRBV12-3 or TRBV12-4 to TRBJ2-1; tentatively, D is TRBD1 or TRBD2 (5 bases each). CDR3 length equals 16 residues. The V end lost 5 bases, the J end lost 0 bases, and 14 bases lay between the germline ends. The CDR3 DNA reads TGTGCCAGCAGTAGGGACGGGAAAAGCTCCTACAATGAGCAGTTCTTC. Translation: CASSRDGKSSYNEQFF.

This clonotype occurred a few times. The J gene is TRBJ1-2, the V gene TRBV5-1, with D unresolved. This CDR3 has 15 amino acids. The V and J ends lost 0 bases and 5 bases respectively, with 14 bases between them. Germline CDR1 SGHRS, CDR2 YFSETQ. The CDR3 coding sequence is TGCGCCAGCAGCTTGGACGGAGGAGGGAGGTATGGCTACACCTTC. Encoded protein: CASSLDGGGRYGYTF.

This rearrangement joins TRBV6-5 to TRBJ2-7, with 7 bases that match TRBD2. This CDR3 is built from 14 residues. CDR1 is MNHEY and CDR2 is SVGAGI in the germline V gene. The V gene end was trimmed by 4 bases and the J gene end by 1 base; junction bases not matched to a gene: 4. The CDR3 loop reads CASSSLARSYEQYF. Written as DNA, the CDR3 is TGTGCCAGCAGTTCACTAGCGCGTTCCTACGAGCAGTACTTC.

This clonotype was counted between two and nine times. The chain links TRBV2 to TRBJ2-1, with D possibly matching TRBD2 (6 bases). The CDR3 is 15 residues long. CDR1 SNHLY and CDR2 FYNNEI come from the germline V gene. Deletions cut 6 bases from V and 9 bases from J, with 21 bases between. CDR3 sequence reads: CASSGRDLRDGEQFF. In DNA form, the CDR3 reads TGTGCCAGCAGCGGCCGGGACTTGCGCGACGGTGAGCAGTTCTTC.

The rearrangement joins TRBV20-1 to TRBJ2-1; 8 positions match TRBD2. The CDR3 extends over 15 amino acids. Germline V gene sequence: CDR1 DFQATT, CDR2 SNEGSKA (reference sequence). Trimming removed 1 base from V and 4 bases from J; junction bases left unmatched: 6. CDR3 in DNA: TGCAGTGCTAGAGTGATCGGGGGGGTTTACAATGAGCAGTTCTTC. It codes for CSARVIGGVYNEQFF.

The CDR3 DNA reads as TGTGCCAGCAGTCTGTGGACAGGGGGCGAAACCGGGGAGCTGTTTTTT. Protein sequence: CASSLWTGGETGELFF. The chain uses TRBV28 and TRBJ2-2; 11 bases line up with TRBD1. This CDR3 has 16 amino acids. CDR1 is MDHEN and CDR2 is SYDVKM in the germline V gene. J lost 5 bases, V lost 5 bases, and 7 bases had no gene match.

V usage is TRBV5-1 and J usage is TRBJ2-2; D assignment may be TRBD1 or TRBD2 (5 bases each). CDR1 SGHRS and CDR2 YFSETQ come from the germline V gene. The CDR3 extends over 17 amino acids. The germline V and J ends were trimmed by 1 base and 1 base, with 14 bases remaining between them. The CDR3 DNA is TGCGCCAGCAGCTTGATGAGGGAGACAGAGAACACCGGGGAGCTGTTTTTT. Its translation is CASSLMRETENTGELFF.

J is TRBJ2-1 and V is TRBV20-1, with 9 bases fitting TRBD2. This CDR3 spans 15 amino acids. V shed 5 bases and J 9 bases; nucleotides not matched to a gene: 14. The V gene's germline CDR1 is DFQATT and CDR2 SNEGSKA (reference sequence). CDR3 protein: CSAGGLAGRIIEQFF. CDR3 bases: TGCAGTGCTGGGGGGCTAGCGGGACGTATTATTGAGCAGTTCTTC.

In its sample, this clonotype was seen a few times. The chain joins TRBV12-3 or TRBV12-4 to TRBJ2-5, with 15 bases aligning to TRBD2. J lost 4 bases, V lost 6 bases, and 6 bases had no gene match. The CDR3 is 16 residues long. The CDR3 sequence: CASRKGLAGGLETQYF. The CDR3 DNA is TGTGCCAGCAGGAAAGGACTAGCGGGGGGGCTAGAGACCCAGTACTTC.

J is TRBJ1-1 and V is TRBV4-1; tentative D call: TRBD1 (6 bases). V lost 10 bases, J lost 0 bases, and 15 bases lay in between. The CDR3 spans 14 residues. CDR1 is MGHRA and CDR2 is YSYEKL in the germline V gene. The CDR3 bases are TGCGCCATGGCCCGGGGGCCCTTGAACACTGAAGCTTTCTTT. This encodes CAMARGPLNTEAFF.

The V and J genes are TRBV29-1 and TRBJ2-5; 7 nucleotides agree with TRBD1. Germline lookup yields CDR1 SQVTM and CDR2 ANQGSEA. The CDR3 sequence is 13 residues long. The ends lost 5 bases at V and 5 bases at J; junction bases unmatched: 8. The CDR3 spells CSVTAGGFETQYF. The CDR3 DNA reads TGCAGCGTTACCGCAGGGGGTTTTGAGACCCAGTACTTC.

The chain joins TRBV5-1 to TRBJ1-1; D remains unclear. In germline, CDR1 is SGHRS, CDR2 YFSETQ. Trimming took off 4 bases at V and 0 bases at J, with 10 bases between the two ends. This CDR3 region has 14 residues. The CDR3 DNA reads TGCGCCAGCAGCCTGGACGCGATGAACACTGAAGCTTTCTTT. Translated: CASSLDAMNTEAFF. The entire variable domain, with the rest obtained from reference TRBV5-1 and TRBJ1-1, is as follows: KAGVTQTPRYLIKTRGQQVTLSCSPISGHRSVSWYQQTPGQGLQFLFEYFSETQRNKGNFPGRFSGRQFSNSRSEMNVSTLELGDSALYLCASSLDAMNTEAFFGQGTRLTVV.

This clonotype was counted a few times. The chain joins TRBV7-9 to TRBJ2-5; 7 bases agree with TRBD2. CDR3 length equals 15 residues. Germline loops: CDR1 SEHNR, CDR2 FQNEAQ (reference sequence). The V gene end was trimmed by 5 bases and the J gene end by 3 bases; junction bases not matched to a gene: 9. For the CDR3, the DNA is TGTGCCAGCAGCCGAATCGGGCGGGAGAAAGAGACCCAGTACTTC. As protein: CASSRIGREKETQYF.

At least ten counts were recorded for this clonotype. This chain connects TRBV20-1 to TRBJ2-6; TRBD2 matches at 8 bases. CDR1 is DFQATT, CDR2 SNEGSKA, per germline (reference sequence). V lost 1 base and J lost 4; bases outside the gene matches: 9. The CDR3 runs to 17 residues. The CDR3 region is CSARVPPGGDGANVLTF. CDR3 DNA: TGCAGTGCTAGAGTCCCCCCGGGAGGGGACGGGGCCAACGTCCTGACTTTC.

The chain recombines TRBV5-8 with TRBJ2-1; D might be TRBD1 or TRBD2, each matching 5 bases. The V end was cut by 3 bases, the J end by 0 bases, with 16 bases between. CDR1 and CDR2 (germline): SGHTS, YDEGEE. The CDR3 extends over 17 amino acids. Here the CDR3 reads CASSSYFGASSYNEQFF. In nucleotides, the CDR3 is TGTGCCAGCAGCTCCTACTTCGGGGCGAGCTCCTACAATGAGCAGTTCTTC.

This clonotype was observed a few times. V usage is TRBV12-3 or TRBV12-4 and J usage is TRBJ1-5; TRBD1 agrees at 7 bases. The CDR3 is 14 amino acids. The V segment lost 6 bases and the J segment 3 bases; nucleotides outside the gene matches: 5. The CDR3, as DNA: TGTGCCAGCAGGCCTCAGGGGGACAATCAGCCCCAGCATTTT. Encoded protein: CASRPQGDNQPQHF.

This clonotype was seen a handful of times. V gene TRBV20-1 combines with J gene TRBJ1-5, with D possibly being TRBD1 (6 bases). The CDR3 totals 14 residues. Germline loops: CDR1 DFQATT, CDR2 SNEGSKA (reference sequence). V was clipped by 4 bases and J by 4 bases, with 14 bases between them. The CDR3 nucleotides read TGCAGTGCTAACGGACAGTTTGAGAATCAGCCCCAGCATTTT. Its protein product is CSANGQFENQPQHF.

Of note for this clonotype: Being one base from a much bigger clone, this may be a read error. CDR3 loop: CASSLMGSYGHTF. The CDR3, as DNA: TGTGCCAGCAGCTTGATGGGATCCTATGGCCACACCTTC. This chain links TRBV5-5 with TRBJ1-2, with D hard to call. Looked up from germline, CDR1 is SGHKS and CDR2 is YYEKEE (reference sequence). The CDR3 contains 13 residues.

This rearrangement joins TRBV25-1 to TRBJ2-7, with 8 bases matching TRBD2. With 2 bases clipped from V and 2 bases from J, the junction kept 5 bases outside the gene matches. The CDR3 is 15 amino acids. Germline assignment: CDR1 MGHDK and CDR2 SYGVNS. CDR3 in amino acids: CASSEASGGTYEQYF. The CDR3 DNA is TGTGCCAGCAGTGAAGCAAGCGGGGGTACCTACGAGCAGTACTTC.

This clonotype was recorded only once. The V call is TRBV19, the J call TRBJ1-1; no clear D. The CDR3 consists of 12 residues. V shed 3 bases and J shed 3 bases, with 5 bases lying between them. From germline, CDR1 is LNHDA and CDR2 SQIVND (reference sequence). CDR3 loop: CASSMGDTEAFF. CDR3 DNA sequence: TGTGCCAGTAGTATGGGTGACACTGAAGCTTTCTTT.

J is TRBJ2-7 and V is TRBV5-1; TRBD2 agrees at 13 bases. The CDR3 consists of 17 residues. Germline V gives CDR1 SGHRS, CDR2 YFSETQ. V shed 1 base, J shed 0 bases, and the junction held 4 bases outside the gene matches. The CDR3 nucleotides are TGCGCCAGCAGCTTGTCTACTAGCGGGAGGGCCTCCTACGAGCAGTACTTC. Translating it yields CASSLSTSGRASYEQYF.

The genes are TRBV6-2 or TRBV6-3 and TRBJ2-1; 9 bases are a match to TRBD1. The CDR3 sequence is 15 residues long. Germline V gene data show CDR1 as MNHEY and CDR2 as SVGEGT. The V and J ends lost 5 bases and 2 bases, in that order; junction bases with no gene match: 4. The CDR3 region has the DNA TGTGCCAGCAGTCTATGGGACAGGGCCTACAATGAGCAGTTCTTC. Translated: CASSLWDRAYNEQFF.

The CDR3 protein is CASSTRLAGPLFYEQFF. The CDR3 DNA reads TGTGCCAGCAGCACGAGACTAGCGGGACCTCTCTTCTATGAGCAGTTCTTC. The V gene is TRBV7-8, the J gene TRBJ2-1, with 11 bases that match TRBD2. The germline V gene has CDR1 SGHVS and CDR2 FQNEAQ. CDR3 size: 17 residues. Trimming cost V 5 bases and J 8 bases; bases outside gene matches: 14.